The 20 T cell receptor beta chains listed next were all sequenced from one sample in a study of blood T cell repertoires in COVID-19. Using immunoSEQ multiplex PCR, the repertoire was profiled, and TCRdb retains in-frame clones only, with some absent. This table holds 86,000 or so clones, roughly 84% found once. Sequenced sample: peripheral blood. Receptors were obtained from a man aged 70 or older with acute or convalescent COVID-19.

This clone was found a few times. Germline and junction disagree at one end, which may indicate a read error. The V gene is TRBV5-1, the J gene TRBJ1-1; 10 bases are shared with TRBD1. The CDR3 covers 15 residues. CDR1 and CDR2 (germline): SGHRS, YFSETQ. This CDR3 is CASTPRTGGNAEAFF. In nucleotides, the CDR3 is TGCGCCAGCACTCCACGGACAGGGGGGAACGCTGAAGCTTTCTTT.

V gene TRBV5-1 combines with J gene TRBJ1-4; D ambiguous. The V and J ends lost 0 bases and 10 bases respectively, with 16 bases between them. Per the germline V gene, CDR1 is SGHRS and CDR2 is YFSETQ. The CDR3 is made up of 15 amino acids. Here the CDR3 reads CASSLAGDPLGKLFF. CDR3 DNA sequence: TGCGCCAGCAGCTTGGCCGGAGACCCACTTGGAAAACTGTTTTTT.

This chain joins TRBV4-1 and TRBJ1-2, with 7 bases identical to TRBD1. Looked up from germline, CDR1 is MGHRA and CDR2 is YSYEKL. The CDR3 covers 16 residues. J was trimmed by 5 bases and V by 2 bases; bases with no gene match: 11. The CDR3 protein is CASSQSTGRVGYGYTF. The CDR3 nucleotides are TGCGCCAGCAGCCAATCGACAGGGCGAGTGGGGTATGGCTACACCTTC.

The rearrangement links TRBV6-4 to TRBJ2-1; TRBD1 matches 8 bases. Trimming at V came to 2 bases and at J to 9 bases, leaving 6 bases not matched to a gene. CDR1 is MRHNA, CDR2 SNTAGT, per germline. The CDR3 extends over 14 amino acids. The CDR3 nucleotides are TGTGCCAGCAGTGACACGGACAGGGCGGGTGAGCAGTTCTTC. This sequence encodes CASSDTDRAGEQFF.

This rearrangement joins TRBV5-1 to TRBJ2-2, with 9 bases identical to TRBD2. This CDR3 is 17 amino acids long. Germline V gives CDR1 SGHRS, CDR2 YFSETQ. The V gene end was trimmed by 0 bases and the J gene end by 4 bases; junction bases not matched to a gene: 7. The CDR3 loop reads CASSLAARGGITGELFF. CDR3 DNA: TGCGCCAGCAGCTTGGCGGCGCGGGGGGGGATCACCGGGGAGCTGTTTTTT.

The chain couples TRBV7-9 to TRBJ1-2, with D possibly TRBD1 on 5 matching bases. Germline V gene lookup returns CDR1 SEHNR and CDR2 FQNEAQ (reference sequence). V gave up 5 bases and J gave up 1 base, with 14 bases separating them. The CDR3 is 15 amino acids. CDR3 coding DNA: TGTGCCAGCAGCACGACAACGGGACTTAACTATGGCTACACCTTC. Protein: CASSTTTGLNYGYTF.

The sample holds one count of this clone. The rearrangement links TRBV18 to TRBJ2-3; 7 bases match TRBD2. This CDR3 contains 16 residues. V trimming: 6 bases; J trimming: 0 bases; junction bases outside the gene matches: 9. Germline CDR1 is KGHSH and CDR2 is LQKENI. CDR3 residues: CASSGTLAESTDTQYF. The CDR3 region has the DNA TGTGCCAGCTCCGGGACTCTAGCGGAAAGCACAGATACGCAGTATTTT.

The CDR3 nucleotides read TGTGCCAGCAGCTTGTGGGCCCATGCTAACTATGGCTACACCTTC. Translated, it gives CASSLWAHANYGYTF. This chain joins TRBV5-8 and TRBJ1-2, with D hard to call. The V and J ends lost 1 base and 0 bases respectively, with 10 bases between them. CDR3 length: 15 residues. CDR1 and CDR2 (germline): SGHTS, YDEGEE.

The V and J genes are TRBV6-1 and TRBJ2-7, with unresolved D. CDR1 is MNHNS and CDR2 is SASEGT in the germline V gene. The CDR3 runs 13 residues. V lost 2 bases and J 4 bases, leaving 9 bases between the germline ends. Here the CDR3 reads CASSESRIYEQYF. The DNA for the CDR3 is TGTGCCAGCAGTGAATCCAGGATTTACGAGCAGTACTTC.

This clone was observed a single time. CDR3 nucleotides: TGTGCCAGCAGCAAAGCGCTTAGGCAGGGGGTATCCTCCTATAATTCACCCCTCCACTTT. Its protein is CASSKALRQGVSSYNSPLHF. This chain joins TRBV21-1 and TRBJ1-6; TRBD1 is the table's D call, not checked against the DNA. TRBV21-1 is annotated as a pseudogene. The CDR3 runs to 20 residues.

This clone came up once. The chain links TRBV12-3 or TRBV12-4 to TRBJ1-3; no definite D call. CDR3 length equals 13 residues. The V end was cut by 5 bases, the J end by 0 bases, with 5 bases between. The CDR3 region has the DNA TGTGCCAGCAGTCTATCCTCTGGAAACACCATATATTTT. This sequence encodes CASSLSSGNTIYF.

This sequence joins TRBV28 and TRBJ1-4; D might be TRBD1 (6 bases). The ends were cut back, 1 base at V and 9 bases at J, with 9 bases in the middle. Looked up from germline, CDR1 is MDHEN and CDR2 is SYDVKM. The CDR3 is made up of 13 amino acids. Here the CDR3 DNA reads TGTGCCAGCAGTTTATTCACAGGGCAAAAACTGTTTTTT. Translated, it gives CASSLFTGQKLFF.

The chain joins TRBV5-4 to TRBJ2-2; 12 bases are a match to TRBD2. In germline, CDR1 is SGHNT, CDR2 YYREEE (reference sequence). The junction had 16 bases not matched to a gene; V was cut back by 4 bases and J by 6 bases. The CDR3 consists of 19 residues. The CDR3 here is CASSRGLTSGGYRAGELFF. DNA for the CDR3: TGTGCCAGCAGCCGTGGTCTGACTAGCGGGGGTTATCGGGCCGGGGAGCTGTTTTTT.

This chain joins TRBV10-3 and TRBJ2-5; 10 bases are shared with TRBD2. The CDR3 length is 15 residues. CDR1 and CDR2 (germline): ENHRY, SYGVKD. V was pared by 3 bases and J by 0 bases, with 1 base of the junction left unmatched. The CDR3, as DNA: TGTGCCATCAGTGAAACTAGCGGGAACCAAGAGACCCAGTACTTC. It encodes CAISETSGNQETQYF.

J is TRBJ2-1 and V is TRBV5-1, with TRBD1 identical over 7 bases. The ends lost 4 bases at V and 6 bases at J; junction bases unmatched: 4. There are 13 residues in the CDR3. Germline V gene sequence: CDR1 SGHRS, CDR2 YFSETQ. CDR3 region: CASSLQGVNEQFF. The DNA of the CDR3 is TGCGCCAGCAGCCTCCAGGGGGTCAATGAGCAGTTCTTC.

This rearrangement joins TRBV5-8 to TRBJ2-7; tentative D call: TRBD2 (5 bases). The V end was cut by 0 bases, the J end by 0 bases, with 10 bases between. The CDR3 totals 15 residues. Germline values: CDR1 SGHTS, CDR2 YDEGEE. The DNA for the CDR3 is TGTGCCAGCAGCTTGGAGAGCGGTTTCTCCTACGAGCAGTACTTC. Encoded protein: CASSLESGFSYEQYF.

The chain joins TRBV6-5 to TRBJ2-5, with 8 bases fitting TRBD1. J was trimmed by 2 bases and V by 8 bases; bases with no gene match: 1. The CDR3 consists of 12 residues. The germline V gene has CDR1 MNHEY and CDR2 SVGAGI. In nucleotides, the CDR3 is TGTGCCAGCGGACAGGGTCAAGAGACCCAGTACTTC. This encodes CASGQGQETQYF.

This clone occurred once. The chain employs TRBV6-6 and TRBJ1-4; no firm D call. This CDR3 comprises 13 residues. The V end was cut by 5 bases, the J end by 6 bases, with 10 bases between. CDR1 and CDR2 from the germline V gene are MNHNY and SVGAGI (reference sequence). CDR3 sequence (DNA): TGTGCCAGCAGTCCCATCGGGGATGAAAAACTGTTTTTT. This gives the protein CASSPIGDEKLFF.

V and J are TRBV2 and TRBJ1-4; 8 bases fit TRBD1. Germline trimming cut 2 bases from V and 0 bases from J; bases unmatched to any gene: 2. From germline, CDR1 is SNHLY and CDR2 FYNNEI. The CDR3 has 16 amino acids. In nucleotides, the CDR3 is TGTGCCAGCAGTGAATCGACAGGGGCAACTAATGAAAAACTGTTTTTT. Translation: CASSESTGATNEKLFF.

CDR3 sequence reads: CASSPQQGGNEQFF. The CDR3 DNA reads as TGTGCCAGCAGCCCCCAACAGGGGGGGAATGAGCAGTTCTTC. The genes are TRBV7-3 and TRBJ2-1, with a possible D match to TRBD1 (8 bases). CDR1 and CDR2 (germline): SGHTA, FQGTGA. CDR3 length: 14 amino acids. Trimming removed 5 bases at V and 7 bases at J, with 15 bases between.